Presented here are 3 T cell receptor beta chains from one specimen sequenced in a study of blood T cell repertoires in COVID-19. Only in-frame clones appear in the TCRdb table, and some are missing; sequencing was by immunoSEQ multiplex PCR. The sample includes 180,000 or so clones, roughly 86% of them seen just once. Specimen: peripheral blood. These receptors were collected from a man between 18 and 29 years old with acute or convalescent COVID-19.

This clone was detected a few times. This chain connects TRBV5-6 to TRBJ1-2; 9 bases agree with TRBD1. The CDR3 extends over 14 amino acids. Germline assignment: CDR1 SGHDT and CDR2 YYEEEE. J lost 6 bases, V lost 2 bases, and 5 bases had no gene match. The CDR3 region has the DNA TGTGCCAGCAGCTTCCCCCGGACAGGGGATGGCTACACCTTC. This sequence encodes CASSFPRTGDGYTF.

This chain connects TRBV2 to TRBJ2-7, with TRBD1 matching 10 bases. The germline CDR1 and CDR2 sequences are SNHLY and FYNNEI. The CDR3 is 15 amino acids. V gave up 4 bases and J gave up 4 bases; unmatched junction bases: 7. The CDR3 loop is CASSADRGFEYEQYF. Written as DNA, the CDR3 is TGTGCCAGCAGTGCGGACAGGGGGTTTGAGTACGAGCAGTACTTC.

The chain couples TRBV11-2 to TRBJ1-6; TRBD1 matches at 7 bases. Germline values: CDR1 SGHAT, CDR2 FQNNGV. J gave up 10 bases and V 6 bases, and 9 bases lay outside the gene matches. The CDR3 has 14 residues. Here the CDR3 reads CASRRQGGGSPLHF. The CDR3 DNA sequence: TGTGCCAGCAGGAGACAGGGAGGCGGGTCACCCCTCCACTTT.